This T cell receptor (beta chain) was sequenced in a study of Ad26.COV2.S vaccination and SARS-CoV-2 variants. Whole-study findings and limits: Reports say spike-specific CD8+ and CD4+ T cell responses covered substantial breadth after vaccination.

Treatment reported: roughly 20 received Ad26.COV2.S at low or high dose, single or two shots; five or six received placebo; per-sample allocation not given. Samples were taken on day 63 after the first vaccine or placebo injection. Clones were sequenced by immunoSEQ multiplex PCR, and TCRdb holds only the in-frame ones, with some missing. The sample has 410,000 or so clones; roughly 90% are singletons. Trimming shortened V by 5 bases and J by 0 bases, and 15 bases separated the two germline ends. Germline CDR1 reads MNHEY; CDR2 reads SVGEGT. This CDR3 region has 16 residues. This clone was detected only once. The antigen is undetermined.

The TCR sequence derives from a person between 18 and 65 years old who received the Ad26.COV2.S COVID-19 vaccine or a placebo. This chain uses TRBV6-2 or TRBV6-3 with TRBJ2-3; D perhaps matches TRBD1 (5 bases). The sample in question was peripheral blood, obtained in a trial of Ad26.COV2.S vaccine versus placebo. CDR3 bases: TGTGCCAGCAGTAACCACAGGTCTGCTAGCACAGATACGCAGTATTTT. It translates to CASSNHRSASTDTQYF.